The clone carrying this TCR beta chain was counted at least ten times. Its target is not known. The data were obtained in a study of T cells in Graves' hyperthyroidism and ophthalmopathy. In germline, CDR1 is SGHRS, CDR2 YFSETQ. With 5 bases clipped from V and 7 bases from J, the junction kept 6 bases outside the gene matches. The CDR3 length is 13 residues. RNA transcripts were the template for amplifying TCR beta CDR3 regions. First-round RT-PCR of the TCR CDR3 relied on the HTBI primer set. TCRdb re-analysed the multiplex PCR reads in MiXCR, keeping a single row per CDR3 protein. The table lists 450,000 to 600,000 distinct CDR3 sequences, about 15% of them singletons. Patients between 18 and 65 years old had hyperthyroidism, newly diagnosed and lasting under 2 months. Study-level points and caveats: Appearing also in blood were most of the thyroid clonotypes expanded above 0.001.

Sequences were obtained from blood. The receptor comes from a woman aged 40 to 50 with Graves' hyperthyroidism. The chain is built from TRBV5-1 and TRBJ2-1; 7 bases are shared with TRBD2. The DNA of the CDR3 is TGCGCCAGCAGTTGGGGACTAACGAATGAGCAGTTCTTC. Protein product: CASSWGLTNEQFF.